The subject of this entry is one TCR beta chain. As yet, its antigen is unknown. This sample was taken from a study of cytomegalovirus exposure and HLA in healthy donors. Study overall: The 600 to 800 first-cohort repertoires shared a platform with the roughly 120 validation repertoires, as reported in a later analysis.

Study-level points and caveats: Rarity characterized most TCR sequences, yet some public TCRs appeared in many donors. Listed as cytomegalovirus-associated were over 150 TCR beta chains.

From the approximately 120-subject validation cohort, which was separate from the roughly 630-subject first cohort, the donors were drawn. The assay was immunoSEQ multiplex PCR, and TCRdb's table has in-frame clones only and misses some. The sample records 120,000 or so clones, 90% to 96% being singletons. From germline, CDR1 is GTSNPN and CDR2 SVGIG (reference sequence). The CDR3 extends over 15 amino acids. The V and J ends lost 0 bases and 5 bases respectively, with 16 bases between them. The sequence came from a young man in good health and CMV-seronegative. The rearrangement uses TRBV30 and TRBJ2-5; tentatively, D is TRBD2 (6 bases). What was sequenced was PBMCs. CDR3 DNA: TGTGCCTGGAGTGTACTGGGGGAGGTAGGGGAGACCCAGTACTTC. This translates into CAWSVLGEVGETQYF. Based on the CDR3 plus reference TRBV30 and TRBJ2-5, the full variable domain is SQTIHQWPATLVQPVGSPLSLECTVEGTSNPNLYWYRQAAGRGLQLLFYSVGIGQISSEVPQNLSASRPQDRQFILSSKKLLLSDSGFYLCAWSVLGEVGETQYFGPGTRLLVL.